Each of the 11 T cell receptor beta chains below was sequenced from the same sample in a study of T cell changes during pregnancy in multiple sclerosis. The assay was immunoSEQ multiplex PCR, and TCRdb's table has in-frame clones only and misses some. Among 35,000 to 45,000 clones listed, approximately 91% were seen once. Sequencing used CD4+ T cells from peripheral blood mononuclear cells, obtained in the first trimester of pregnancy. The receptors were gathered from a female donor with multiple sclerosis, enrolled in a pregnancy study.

CDR3 sequence reads: CASSFGTGVRTNEKLFF. The CDR3 DNA sequence: TGCGCCAGCAGCTTCGGGACAGGGGTTAGAACTAATGAAAAACTGTTTTTT. This rearrangement joins TRBV5-1 to TRBJ1-4, with TRBD1 matching over 10 bases. The V gene's germline CDR1 is SGHRS and CDR2 YFSETQ. V gave up 2 bases and J gave up 1 base; unmatched junction bases: 5. The CDR3 spans 17 residues.

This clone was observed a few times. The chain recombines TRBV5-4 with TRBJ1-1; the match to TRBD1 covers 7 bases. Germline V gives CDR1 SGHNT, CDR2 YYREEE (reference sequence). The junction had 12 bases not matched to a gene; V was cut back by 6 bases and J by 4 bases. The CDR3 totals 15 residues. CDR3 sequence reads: CASTPGGGGGTEAFF. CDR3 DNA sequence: TGTGCCAGCACCCCAGGGGGTGGGGGAGGCACTGAAGCTTTCTTT. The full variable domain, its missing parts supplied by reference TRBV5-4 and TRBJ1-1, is ETGVTQSPTHLIKTRGQQVTLRCSSQSGHNTVSWYQQALGQGPQFIFQYYREEENGRGNFPPRFSGLQFPNYSSELNVNALELDDSALYLCASTPGGGGGTEAFFGQGTRLTVV.

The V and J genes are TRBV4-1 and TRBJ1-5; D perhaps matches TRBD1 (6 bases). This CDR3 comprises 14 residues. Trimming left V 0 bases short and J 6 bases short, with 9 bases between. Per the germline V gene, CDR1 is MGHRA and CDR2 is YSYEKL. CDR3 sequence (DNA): TGCGCCAGCAGCCAAGATTTAGGGGGTCAGCCCCAGCATTTT. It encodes CASSQDLGGQPQHF.

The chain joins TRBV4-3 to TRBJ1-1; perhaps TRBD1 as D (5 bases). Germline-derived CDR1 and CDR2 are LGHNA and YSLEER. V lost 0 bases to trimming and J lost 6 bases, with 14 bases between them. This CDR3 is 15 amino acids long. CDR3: CASSQEVGVGSEAFF. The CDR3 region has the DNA TGCGCCAGCAGCCAAGAGGTAGGGGTGGGGTCTGAAGCTTTCTTT.

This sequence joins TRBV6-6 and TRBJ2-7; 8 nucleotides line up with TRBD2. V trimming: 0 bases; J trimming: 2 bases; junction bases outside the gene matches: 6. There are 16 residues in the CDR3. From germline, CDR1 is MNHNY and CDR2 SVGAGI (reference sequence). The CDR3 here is CASSYSVIAGPYEQYF. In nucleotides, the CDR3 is TGTGCCAGCAGTTACTCCGTGATAGCGGGACCCTACGAGCAGTACTTC.

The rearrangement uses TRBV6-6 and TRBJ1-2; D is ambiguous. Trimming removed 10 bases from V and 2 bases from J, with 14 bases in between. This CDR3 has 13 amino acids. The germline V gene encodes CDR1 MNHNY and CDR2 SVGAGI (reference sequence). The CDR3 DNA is TGTGCCACACGACAAAAAGGAAACTATGGCTACACCTTC. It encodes CATRQKGNYGYTF.

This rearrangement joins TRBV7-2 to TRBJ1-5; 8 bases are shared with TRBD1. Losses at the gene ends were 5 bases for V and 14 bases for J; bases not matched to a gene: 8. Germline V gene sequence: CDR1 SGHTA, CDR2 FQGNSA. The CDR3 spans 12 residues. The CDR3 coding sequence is TGTGCCAGCAGCCCAAGCAGGGGGCGCAAGCATTTT. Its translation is CASSPSRGRKHF.

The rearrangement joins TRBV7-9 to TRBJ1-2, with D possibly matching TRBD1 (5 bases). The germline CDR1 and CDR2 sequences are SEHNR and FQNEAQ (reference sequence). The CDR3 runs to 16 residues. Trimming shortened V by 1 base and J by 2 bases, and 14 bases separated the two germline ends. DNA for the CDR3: TGTGCCAGCAGCTTAGACGGACAAAGAGGCAACTATGGCTACACCTTC. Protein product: CASSLDGQRGNYGYTF.

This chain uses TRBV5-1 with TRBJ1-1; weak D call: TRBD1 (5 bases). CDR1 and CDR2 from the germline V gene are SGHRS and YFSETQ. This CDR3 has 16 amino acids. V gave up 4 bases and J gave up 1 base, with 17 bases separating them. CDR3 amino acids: CASSRGEGLPNTEAFF. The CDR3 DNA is TGCGCCAGCAGCCGGGGGGAGGGCCTCCCGAACACTGAAGCTTTCTTT.

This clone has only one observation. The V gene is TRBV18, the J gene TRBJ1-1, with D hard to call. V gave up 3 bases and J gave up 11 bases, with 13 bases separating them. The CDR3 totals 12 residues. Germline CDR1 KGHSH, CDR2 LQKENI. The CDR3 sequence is CASSPNGGTAFF. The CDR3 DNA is TGTGCCAGCTCACCGAACGGCGGAACCGCTTTCTTT.

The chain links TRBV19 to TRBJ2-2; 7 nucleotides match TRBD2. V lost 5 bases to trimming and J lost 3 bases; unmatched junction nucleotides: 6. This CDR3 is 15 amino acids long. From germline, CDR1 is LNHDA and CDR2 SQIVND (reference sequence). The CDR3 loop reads CASSPSGGHTGELFF. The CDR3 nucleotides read TGTGCCAGTAGTCCGTCGGGGGGACACACCGGGGAGCTGTTTTTT.